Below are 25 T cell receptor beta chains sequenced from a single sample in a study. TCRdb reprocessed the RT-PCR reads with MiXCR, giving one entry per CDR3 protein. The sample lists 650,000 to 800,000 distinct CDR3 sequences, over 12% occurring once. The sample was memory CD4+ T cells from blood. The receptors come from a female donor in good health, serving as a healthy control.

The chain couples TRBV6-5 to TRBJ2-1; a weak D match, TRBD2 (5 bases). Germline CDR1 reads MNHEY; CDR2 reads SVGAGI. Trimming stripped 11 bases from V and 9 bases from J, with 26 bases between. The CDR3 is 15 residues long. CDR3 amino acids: CASTSGERAIGEQFF. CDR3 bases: TGTGCCTCCACATCCGGGGAGCGCGCGATAGGTGAGCAGTTCTTC.

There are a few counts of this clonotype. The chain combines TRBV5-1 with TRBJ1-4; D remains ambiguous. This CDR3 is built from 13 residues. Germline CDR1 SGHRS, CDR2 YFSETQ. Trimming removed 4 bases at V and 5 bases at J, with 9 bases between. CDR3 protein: CASSNSPNEKLFF. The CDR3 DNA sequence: TGCGCCAGCAGCAACAGCCCCAATGAAAAACTGTTTTTT.

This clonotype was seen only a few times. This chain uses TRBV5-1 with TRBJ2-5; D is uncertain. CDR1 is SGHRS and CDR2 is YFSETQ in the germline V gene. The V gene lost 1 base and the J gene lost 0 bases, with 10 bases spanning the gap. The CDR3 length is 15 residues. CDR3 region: CASSLIQSYQETQYF. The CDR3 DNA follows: TGCGCCAGCAGCTTGATACAAAGTTACCAAGAGACCCAGTACTTC.

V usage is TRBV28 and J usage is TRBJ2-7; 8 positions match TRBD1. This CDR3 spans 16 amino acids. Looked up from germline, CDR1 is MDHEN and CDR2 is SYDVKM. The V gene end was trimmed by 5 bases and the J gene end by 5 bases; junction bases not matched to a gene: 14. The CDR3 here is CASSLFSGGFSHEQYF. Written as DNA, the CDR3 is TGTGCCAGCAGTCTATTTTCAGGGGGCTTCAGCCACGAGCAGTACTTC. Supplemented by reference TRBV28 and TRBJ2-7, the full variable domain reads DVKVTQSSRYLVKRTGEKVFLECVQDMDHENMFWYRQDPGLGLRLIYFSYDVKMKEKGDIPEGYSVSREKKERFSLILESASTNQTSMYLCASSLFSGGFSHEQYFGPGTRLTVT.

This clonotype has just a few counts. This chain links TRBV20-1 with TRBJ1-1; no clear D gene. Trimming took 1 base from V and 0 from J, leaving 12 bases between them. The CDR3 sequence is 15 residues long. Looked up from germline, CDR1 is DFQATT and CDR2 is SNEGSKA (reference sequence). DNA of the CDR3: TGCAGTGCTAGAGCCCAGAGGTCCGTGAACACTGAAGCTTTCTTT. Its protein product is CSARAQRSVNTEAFF.

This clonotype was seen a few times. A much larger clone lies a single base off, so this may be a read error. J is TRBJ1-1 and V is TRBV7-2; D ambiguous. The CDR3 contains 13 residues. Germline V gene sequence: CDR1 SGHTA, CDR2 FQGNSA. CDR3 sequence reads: CASSLNEEYEVFF. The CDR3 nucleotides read TGTGCCAGCAGCCTCAACGAGGAATATGAAGTTTTCTTT.

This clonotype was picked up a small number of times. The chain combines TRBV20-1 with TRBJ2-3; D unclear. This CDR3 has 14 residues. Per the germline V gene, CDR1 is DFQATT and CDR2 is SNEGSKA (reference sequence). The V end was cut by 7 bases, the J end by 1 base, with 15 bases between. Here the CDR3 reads CSGVDTLGTDTQYF. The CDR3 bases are TGCAGTGGGGTTGATACCCTGGGCACAGATACGCAGTATTTT.

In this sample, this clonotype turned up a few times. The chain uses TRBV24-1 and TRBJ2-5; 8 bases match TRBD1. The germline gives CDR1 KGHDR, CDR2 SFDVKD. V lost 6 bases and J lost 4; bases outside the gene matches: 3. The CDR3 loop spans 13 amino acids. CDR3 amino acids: CATSRTGLETQYF. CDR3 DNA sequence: TGTGCCACCAGTCGGACAGGGCTAGAGACCCAGTACTTC.

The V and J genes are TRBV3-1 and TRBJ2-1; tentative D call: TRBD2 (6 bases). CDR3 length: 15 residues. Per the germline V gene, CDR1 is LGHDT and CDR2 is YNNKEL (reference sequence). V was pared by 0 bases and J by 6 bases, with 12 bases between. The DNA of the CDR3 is TGTGCCAGCAGCCAAGAGGGGACTTCACCCAATGAGCAGTTCTTC. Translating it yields CASSQEGTSPNEQFF.

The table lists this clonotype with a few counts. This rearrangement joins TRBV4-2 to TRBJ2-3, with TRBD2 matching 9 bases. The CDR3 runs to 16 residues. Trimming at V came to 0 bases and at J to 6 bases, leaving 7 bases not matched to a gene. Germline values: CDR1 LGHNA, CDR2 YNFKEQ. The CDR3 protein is CASSQELAGLPDTQYF. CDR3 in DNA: TGTGCCAGCAGCCAAGAGCTAGCGGGACTACCCGATACGCAGTATTTT.

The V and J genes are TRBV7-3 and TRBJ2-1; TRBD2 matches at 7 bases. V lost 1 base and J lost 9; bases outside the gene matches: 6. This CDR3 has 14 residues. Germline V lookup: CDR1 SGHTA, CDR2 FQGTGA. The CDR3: CASSLRGGTTEQFF. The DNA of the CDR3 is TGTGCCAGCAGCTTAAGGGGGGGGACTACTGAGCAGTTCTTC.

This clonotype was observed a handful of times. The CDR3 loop is CATRFLWGPDSFYNEQFF. In DNA, the CDR3 is TGTGCCACCCGATTCCTCTGGGGGCCCGATTCGTTCTACAATGAGCAGTTCTTC. The chain carries TRBV15 and TRBJ2-1; D is possibly TRBD1 (6 bases). CDR3 size: 18 residues. Between the trimmed V and J ends, which lost 8 bases and 3 bases, there was a span of 26 bases. Germline lookup yields CDR1 LNHNV and CDR2 YYDKDF (reference sequence).

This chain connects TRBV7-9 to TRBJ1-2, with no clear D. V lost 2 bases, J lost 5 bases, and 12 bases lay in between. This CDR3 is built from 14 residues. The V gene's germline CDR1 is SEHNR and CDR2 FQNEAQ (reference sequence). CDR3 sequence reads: CASSLSTTWYGYTF. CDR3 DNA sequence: TGTGCCAGCAGCTTAAGCACAACCTGGTATGGCTACACCTTC.

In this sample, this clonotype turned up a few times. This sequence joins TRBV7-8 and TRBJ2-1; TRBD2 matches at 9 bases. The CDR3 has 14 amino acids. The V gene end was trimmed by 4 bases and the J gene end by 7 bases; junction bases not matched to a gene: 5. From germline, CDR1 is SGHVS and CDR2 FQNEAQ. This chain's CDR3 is CASSYSGRGNEQFF. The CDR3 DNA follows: TGTGCCAGCAGCTATAGCGGGAGAGGGAATGAGCAGTTCTTC.

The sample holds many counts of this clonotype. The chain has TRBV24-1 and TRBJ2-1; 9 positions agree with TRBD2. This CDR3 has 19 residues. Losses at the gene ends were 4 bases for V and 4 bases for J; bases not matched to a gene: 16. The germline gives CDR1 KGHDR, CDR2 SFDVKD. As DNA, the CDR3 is TGTGCCACCAGTGACTCAGTTCGTGGGGTGACTAGCGGTTACAATGAGCAGTTCTTC. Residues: CATSDSVRGVTSGYNEQFF.

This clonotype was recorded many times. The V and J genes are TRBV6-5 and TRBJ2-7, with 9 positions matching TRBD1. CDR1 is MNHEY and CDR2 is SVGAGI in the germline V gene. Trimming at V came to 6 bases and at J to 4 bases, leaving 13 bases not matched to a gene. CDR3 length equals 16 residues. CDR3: CASRPGTGFGRYEQYF. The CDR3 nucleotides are TGTGCCAGCAGGCCAGGGACAGGGTTCGGGAGGTACGAGCAGTACTTC.

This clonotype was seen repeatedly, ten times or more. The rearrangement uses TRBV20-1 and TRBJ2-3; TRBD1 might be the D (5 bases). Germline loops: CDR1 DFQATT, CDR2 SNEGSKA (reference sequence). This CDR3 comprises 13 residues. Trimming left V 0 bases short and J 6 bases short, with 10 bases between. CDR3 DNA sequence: TGCAGTGCTAGAGAGTATCAGGGCGATACGCAGTATTTT. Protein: CSAREYQGDTQYF.

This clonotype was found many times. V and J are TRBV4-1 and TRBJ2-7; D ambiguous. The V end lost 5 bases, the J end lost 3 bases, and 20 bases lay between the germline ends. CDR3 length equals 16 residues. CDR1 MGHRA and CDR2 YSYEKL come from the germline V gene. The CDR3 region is CASSSRSPDTLYEQYF. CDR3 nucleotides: TGCGCCAGCAGCTCGCGTTCCCCTGATACCCTCTACGAGCAGTACTTC.

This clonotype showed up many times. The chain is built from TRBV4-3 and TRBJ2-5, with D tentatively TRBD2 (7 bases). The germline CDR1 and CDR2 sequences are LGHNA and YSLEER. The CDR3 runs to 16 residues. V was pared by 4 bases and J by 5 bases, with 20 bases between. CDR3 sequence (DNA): TGCGCCAGCAGCCCCATGGGGGGGGGGGCCGAGGAGACCCAGTACTTC. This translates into CASSPMGGGAEETQYF.

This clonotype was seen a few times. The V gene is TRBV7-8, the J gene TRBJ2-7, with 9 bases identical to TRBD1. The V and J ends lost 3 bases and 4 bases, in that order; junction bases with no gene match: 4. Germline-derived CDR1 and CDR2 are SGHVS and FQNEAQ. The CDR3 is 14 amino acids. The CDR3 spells CASSFLQGAYEQYF. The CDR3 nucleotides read TGTGCCAGCAGCTTCCTACAGGGGGCGTACGAGCAGTACTTC.

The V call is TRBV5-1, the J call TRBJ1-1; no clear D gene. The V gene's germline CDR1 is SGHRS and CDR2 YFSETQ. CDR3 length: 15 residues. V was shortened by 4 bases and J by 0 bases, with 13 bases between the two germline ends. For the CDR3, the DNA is TGCGCCAGCAGCACCTCGACGGAGGTGAACACTGAAGCTTTCTTT. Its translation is CASSTSTEVNTEAFF.

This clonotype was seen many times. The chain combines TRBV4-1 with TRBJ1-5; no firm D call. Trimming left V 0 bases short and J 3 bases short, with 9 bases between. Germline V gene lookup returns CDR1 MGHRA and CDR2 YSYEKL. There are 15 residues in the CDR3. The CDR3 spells CASSQDLMINQPQHF. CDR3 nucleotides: TGCGCCAGCAGCCAAGATCTGATGATCAATCAGCCCCAGCATTTT.

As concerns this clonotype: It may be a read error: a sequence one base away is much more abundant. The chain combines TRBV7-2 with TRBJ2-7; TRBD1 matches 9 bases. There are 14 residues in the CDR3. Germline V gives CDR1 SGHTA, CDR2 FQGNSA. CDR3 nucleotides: TGTGACAGCAGCCTCGGGGACAGGGATGGTCAGCAGTACTTC. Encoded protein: CDSSLGDRDGQQYF. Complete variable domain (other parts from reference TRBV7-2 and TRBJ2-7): GAGVSQSPSNKVTEKGKDVELRCDPISGHTALYWYRQSLGQGLEFLIYFQGNSAPDKSGLPSDRFSAERTGGSVSTLTIQRTQQEDSAVYLCDSSLGDRDGQQYFGPGTRLTVT.

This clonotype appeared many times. In nucleotides, the CDR3 is TGCAGTGCTTCTTCCGGACTAGCGATGGGAGAGACCCAGTACTTC. It encodes CSASSGLAMGETQYF. This rearrangement joins TRBV20-1 to TRBJ2-5; 9 nucleotides align to TRBD2. The CDR3 spans 15 residues. V lost 5 bases to trimming and J lost 4 bases; unmatched junction nucleotides: 11. The germline V gene has CDR1 DFQATT and CDR2 SNEGSKA (reference sequence).

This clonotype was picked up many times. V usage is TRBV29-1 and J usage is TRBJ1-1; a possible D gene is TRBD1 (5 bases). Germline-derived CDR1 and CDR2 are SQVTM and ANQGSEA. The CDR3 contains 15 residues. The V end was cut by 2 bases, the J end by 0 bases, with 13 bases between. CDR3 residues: CSVESQGYMNTEAFF. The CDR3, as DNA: TGCAGCGTTGAATCCCAGGGTTACATGAACACTGAAGCTTTCTTT.